These 14 T cell receptor beta chains came from one sample sequenced in a study of T cell changes during pregnancy in multiple sclerosis. Assay: immunoSEQ multiplex PCR; the TCRdb copy retains only in-frame clones and omits some. The data hold 40,000 to 55,000 clones, with approximately 90% observed a single time. Specimen: CD8+ T cells from peripheral blood mononuclear cells, collected in the second trimester of pregnancy. The receptors derive from a female donor with multiple sclerosis, enrolled in a pregnancy study.

The chain links TRBV7-2 to TRBJ2-7, with D tentatively TRBD2 (5 bases). The CDR3 consists of 12 residues. The V gene lost 4 bases and the J gene lost 1 base, with 5 bases spanning the gap. Germline V gives CDR1 SGHTA, CDR2 FQGNSA. CDR3 residues: CASSWTSYEQYF. The CDR3 nucleotides read TGTGCCAGCAGCTGGACTTCCTACGAGCAGTACTTC.

CDR3 sequence: CASSASGGQSDTQYF. The DNA for the CDR3 is TGTGCCAGCAGCGCTAGCGGGGGCCAGTCAGATACGCAGTATTTT. V is TRBV9 and J is TRBJ2-3; 10 positions agree with TRBD2. The germline V gene has CDR1 SGDLS and CDR2 YYNGEE. The CDR3 sequence is 15 residues long. Unmatched junction bases numbered 5, after V lost 3 bases and J lost 4 bases.

The chain has TRBV4-2 and TRBJ2-7; TRBD2 is a possible D gene (7 bases). This CDR3 spans 12 amino acids. The V and J ends lost 9 bases and 6 bases respectively, with 15 bases between them. Per germline, CDR1 LGHNA and CDR2 YNFKEQ. The CDR3 DNA follows: TGTGCCAGTGAGGGGGGGCCTGGCGAGCAGTACTTC. Its protein product is CASEGGPGEQYF.

A single count supports this clone. The V and J genes are TRBV5-1 and TRBJ2-1; 10 positions match TRBD1. The CDR3 runs to 17 residues. Per the germline V gene, CDR1 is SGHRS and CDR2 is YFSETQ. The trim removed 5 bases at V and 2 bases at J, leaving 10 bases unmatched. The CDR3 region is CASSHKPTGGTYNEQFF. The CDR3 DNA follows: TGCGCCAGCAGTCACAAACCGACAGGGGGCACCTACAATGAGCAGTTCTTC.

J is TRBJ1-1 and V is TRBV27; 8 positions match TRBD1. Germline V gives CDR1 MNHEY, CDR2 SMNVEV (reference sequence). V shed 4 bases and J 6 bases; nucleotides not matched to a gene: 7. CDR3 length: 14 residues. The CDR3 sequence is CASSSGQGWPEAFF. The CDR3 region has the DNA TGTGCCAGCAGTTCTGGACAGGGCTGGCCTGAAGCTTTCTTT.

The V call is TRBV5-6, the J call TRBJ1-5, with 8 bases that match TRBD1. There are 12 residues in the CDR3. Germline V gene data show CDR1 as SGHDT and CDR2 as YYEEEE. V lost 3 bases to trimming and J lost 12 bases; unmatched junction nucleotides: 5. In DNA, the CDR3 is TGTGCCAGCAGCTACGGGACAGGTCTCCAGCATTTT. Translating it yields CASSYGTGLQHF.

This sequence joins TRBV19 and TRBJ2-3; D is perhaps TRBD1 (5 bases). The V end lost 6 bases, the J end lost 8 bases, and 6 bases lay between the germline ends. The CDR3 consists of 10 residues. Germline V CDR1 and CDR2: LNHDA, SQIVND (reference sequence). CDR3 nucleotides: TGTGCCAGTAGAGGGGCTACGCAGTATTTT. Amino acid sequence: CASRGATQYF.

This rearrangement joins TRBV9 to TRBJ2-3, with 7 bases matching TRBD1. The CDR3 has 14 residues. Germline V CDR1 and CDR2: SGDLS, YYNGEE. After removal of 0 bases from V and 4 bases from J, the junction contained 2 bases not matched to a gene. This chain's CDR3 is CASSVEGGADTQYF. CDR3 coding DNA: TGTGCCAGCAGCGTAGAAGGGGGCGCAGATACGCAGTATTTT. Filled out from reference TRBV9 and TRBJ2-3, the complete variable domain reads DSGVTQTPKHLITATGQRVTLRCSPRSGDLSVYWYQQSLDQGLQFLIQYYNGEERAKGNILERFSAQQFPDLHSELNLSSLELGDSALYFCASSVEGGADTQYFGPGTRLTVL.

J is TRBJ1-1 and V is TRBV5-5, with TRBD1 identical over 7 bases. Germline values: CDR1 SGHKS, CDR2 YYEKEE (reference sequence). After removal of 5 bases from V and 2 bases from J, the junction contained 3 bases not matched to a gene. The CDR3 consists of 13 residues. The CDR3 loop is CASRDRPNTEAFF. In nucleotides, the CDR3 is TGTGCCAGCAGGGACAGGCCTAACACTGAAGCTTTCTTT.

The V call is TRBV6-5, the J call TRBJ1-2, with TRBD1 matching over 11 bases. J gave up 8 bases and V 0 bases, and 5 bases lay outside the gene matches. This CDR3 contains 15 residues. CDR1 and CDR2 (germline): MNHEY, SVGAGI. CDR3 loop: CASSYSPDRGRGYTF. CDR3 sequence (DNA): TGTGCCAGCAGTTACTCGCCGGACAGGGGGCGAGGCTACACCTTC.

The chain carries TRBV6-5 and TRBJ2-7; 9 nucleotides align to TRBD2. Losses at the gene ends were 3 bases for V and 3 bases for J; bases not matched to a gene: 9. The CDR3 spans 16 residues. CDR1 and CDR2 (germline): MNHEY, SVGAGI. CDR3 coding DNA: TGTGCCAGCAGTTATAAGGTAGCGGGGGTGTACTACGAGCAGTACTTC. Translated, it gives CASSYKVAGVYYEQYF.

The chain has TRBV7-8 and TRBJ1-1; 9 bases are shared with TRBD1. CDR1 is SGHVS and CDR2 is FQNEAQ in the germline V gene. With V trimmed by 1 base and J by 1 base, 1 base remained unmatched. CDR3 size: 15 residues. The CDR3 DNA follows: TGTGCCAGCAGCTTAGAGACAGGGGGGAACACTGAAGCTTTCTTT. This gives the protein CASSLETGGNTEAFF.

The chain employs TRBV5-6 and TRBJ1-1; 11 bases line up with TRBD1. Trimming cost V 4 bases and J 7 bases; bases outside gene matches: 3. Per the germline V gene, CDR1 is SGHDT and CDR2 is YYEEEE. The CDR3 loop spans 13 amino acids. DNA of the CDR3: TGTGCCAGCAGCCGGGGACAGGGGGGTGAAGCTTTCTTT. Translation: CASSRGQGGEAFF. The variable domain in full, completed from reference TRBV5-6 and TRBJ1-1, reads DAGVTQSPTHLIKTRGQQVTLRCSPKSGHDTVSWYQQALGQGPQFIFQYYEEEERQRGNFPDRFSGHQFPNYSSELNVNALLLGDSALYLCASSRGQGGEAFFGQGTRLTVV.

This rearrangement joins TRBV6-5 to TRBJ1-2; maybe TRBD1 (6 bases). Germline CDR1 is MNHEY and CDR2 is SVGAGI. With 6 bases removed from V and 5 bases from J, the gap between germline ends came to 16 bases. This CDR3 comprises 14 residues. CDR3 amino acids: CASRRAPDSYGYTF. The DNA of the CDR3 is TGTGCCAGCAGACGAGCGCCGGACAGTTATGGCTACACCTTC.